This is a list of T cell receptor beta chains from one sample in a study of PD-1 blockade in classical Hodgkin lymphoma. Repertoires were generated with immunoSEQ multiplex PCR, while TCRdb's copy carries only in-frame clones and drops some. The sample includes about 35,000 clones, around 89% of them seen just once. Sequenced sample: CD4+ T cells from blood. Every receptor here comes from a human donor with classical Hodgkin lymphoma. Both conserved end residues are part of each CDR3. The order of the fields is clone size, D gene, J gene, V gene, CDR3 length, CDR3 DNA, CDR3 protein. A D gene is named only where the DNA matches it firmly. Clone size is not always given. Where it is, it says once, few, many or a class for expanded clones.

once | TRBD1 | TRBJ1-1 | TRBV29-1 | 16 | TGCAGCGTTGATCCCATGGGACAGGGGGGGAACACTGAAGCTTTCTTT | CSVDPMGQGGNTEAFF
- | - | TRBJ1-1 | TRBV29-1 | 13 | TGCAGCGTTGAGTTTGTGGTGAACACTGAAGCTTTCTTT | CSVEFVVNTEAFF
- | - | TRBJ2-5 | TRBV9 | 15 | TGTGCCAGCAGCGTAGCTGGGTCAGCCGTGGAGACCCAGTACTTC | CASSVAGSAVETQYF
- | - | TRBJ2-7 | TRBV14 | 13 | TGTGCCAGCAGCCGGGACATAGTTTACGAGCAGTACTTC | CASSRDIVYEQYF
- | - | TRBJ1-4 | TRBV28 | 13 | TGTGCCAGCAGTCGTGCAACTAATGAAAAACTGTTTTTT | CASSRATNEKLFF
once | - | TRBJ2-2 | TRBV7-2 | 13 | TGTGCCAGCAGCTTAGCGGGAACCGGGGAGCTGTTTTTT | CASSLAGTGELFF
few | - | TRBJ2-3 | TRBV18 | 13 | TGTGCCAGCTCCCTTGGACTGGCAGATACGCAGTATTTT | CASSLGLADTQYF
- | TRBD1 | TRBJ2-7 | TRBV7-9 | 15 | TGTGCCAGCAGCCCCTACGGGACAGAACCCTACGAGCAGTACTTC | CASSPYGTEPYEQYF
- | - | TRBJ1-2 | TRBV7-9 | 13 | TGTGCCAGCATCCGAACAGGGTCTTATGGCTACACCTTC | CASIRTGSYGYTF
- | - | TRBJ2-7 | TRBV5-1 | 16 | TGCGCCAGCAGCTTGGCGGTTGGACAGGGACTATACGAGCAGTACTTC | CASSLAVGQGLYEQYF
once | TRBD1 | TRBJ2-7 | TRBV29-1 | 14 | TGCAGCGTTGTGGGGGGACAGGCGACCTACGAGCAGTACTTC | CSVVGGQATYEQYF
- | TRBD1 | TRBJ2-7 | TRBV5-1 | 14 | TGCGCCAGCAGCTTGGACGGACAGGGCTACGAGCAGTACTTC | CASSLDGQGYEQYF
- | - | TRBJ2-5 | TRBV5-1 | 11 | TGCGCCAGCAGCTTGGAAGAGACCCAGTACTTC | CASSLEETQYF
- | - | TRBJ1-6 | TRBV18 | 17 | TGTGCCAGCTCACCGCCAGGGCGAAGCTCCTATAATTCACCCCTCCACTTT | CASSPPGRSSYNSPLHF
- | - | TRBJ2-1 | TRBV7-2 | 13 | TGTGCCAGCAGCTTCAGCCGGTACAATGAGCAGTTCTTC | CASSFSRYNEQFF
- | TRBD1 | TRBJ1-3 | TRBV11-2 | 17 | TGTGCCAGCAGCTTTGGGGCTCGGACAGGCTCTGGAAACACCATATATTTT | CASSFGARTGSGNTIYF
- | TRBD1 | TRBJ1-2 | TRBV5-1 | 13 | TGCGCCAGCAGCCCCGGACAGGGCTATGGCTACACCTTC | CASSPGQGYGYTF
- | - | TRBJ2-3 | TRBV19 | 16 | TGTGCCAGTAGCCCACTTTGGGGGGAGAGCACAGATACGCAGTATTTT | CASSPLWGESTDTQYF
- | TRBD1 | TRBJ1-5 | TRBV28 | 14 | TGTGCCAGCAGTAGGACAGGGGGCAGTCAGCCCCAGCATTTT | CASSRTGGSQPQHF
- | - | TRBJ1-2 | TRBV19 | 14 | TGTGCCAGTAGTACCGCCAGGAAGGCCTATGGCTACACCTTC | CASSTARKAYGYTF